The clone carrying this T cell receptor (beta chain) occurred a few times. The antigen is undetermined. Trimming removed 3 bases from V and 0 bases from J; junction bases left unmatched: 1. Germline lookup yields CDR1 SGHVS and CDR2 FNYEAQ. The CDR3 sequence is 14 residues long. This sample is part of a study of T cell repertoires in cytomegalovirus infection. Study-level background: Public TCR beta signatures indicated both CMV infection and matching HLA type. Study results and limitations: The cumulative frequency of public TCR beta families identified carriers of CMV plus the relevant HLA.

TCRdb itself ran the reads through MiXCR, one entry per CDR3 protein. Of 830,000 or so distinct CDR3 sequences detected, around a third appear once; the ten largest clones hold 12%. Here the sequenced sample was cultured CD8+ T cells from PBMCs, taken from culture after CMV antigen stimulation. The rearrangement links TRBV7-6 to TRBJ1-1; TRBD1 matches 7 bases. The receptor was isolated from a human donor in good health (CMV status not recorded). Some clones in this sample may be carry-over from other donors' samples. In nucleotides, the CDR3 is TGTGCCAGCAGCTTCGACAGGGTGAACACTGAAGCTTTCTTT. Translated, it gives CASSFDRVNTEAFF. Based on the CDR3 plus reference TRBV7-6 and TRBJ1-1, the full variable domain is GAGVSQSPRYKVTKRGQDVALRCDPISGHVSLYWYRQALGQGPEFLTYFNYEAQQDKSGLPNDRFSAERPEGSISTLTIQRTEQRDSAMYRCASSFDRVNTEAFFGQGTRLTVV.